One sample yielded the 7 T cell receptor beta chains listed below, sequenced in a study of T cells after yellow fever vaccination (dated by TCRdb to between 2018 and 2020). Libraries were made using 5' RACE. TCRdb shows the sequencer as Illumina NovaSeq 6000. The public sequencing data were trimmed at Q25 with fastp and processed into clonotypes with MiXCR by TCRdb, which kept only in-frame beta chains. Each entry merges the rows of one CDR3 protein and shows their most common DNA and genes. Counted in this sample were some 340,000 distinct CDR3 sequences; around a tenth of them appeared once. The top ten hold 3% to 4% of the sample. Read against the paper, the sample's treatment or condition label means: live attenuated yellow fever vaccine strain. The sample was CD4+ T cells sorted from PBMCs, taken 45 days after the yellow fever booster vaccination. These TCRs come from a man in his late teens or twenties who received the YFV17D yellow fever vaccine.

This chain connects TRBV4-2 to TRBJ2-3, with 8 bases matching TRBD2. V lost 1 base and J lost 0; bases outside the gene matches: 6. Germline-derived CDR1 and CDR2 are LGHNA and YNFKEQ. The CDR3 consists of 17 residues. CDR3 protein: CASSQVILADSTDTQYF. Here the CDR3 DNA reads TGTGCCAGCAGCCAAGTAATACTAGCGGACAGCACAGATACGCAGTATTTT.

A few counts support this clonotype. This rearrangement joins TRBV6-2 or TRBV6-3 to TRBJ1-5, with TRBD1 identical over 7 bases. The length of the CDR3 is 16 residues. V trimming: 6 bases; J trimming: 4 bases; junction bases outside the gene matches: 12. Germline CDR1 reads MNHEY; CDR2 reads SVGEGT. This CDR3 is CASSARQGTLNQPQHF. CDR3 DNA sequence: TGTGCCAGCAGCGCCCGACAGGGTACTTTAAATCAGCCCCAGCATTTT.

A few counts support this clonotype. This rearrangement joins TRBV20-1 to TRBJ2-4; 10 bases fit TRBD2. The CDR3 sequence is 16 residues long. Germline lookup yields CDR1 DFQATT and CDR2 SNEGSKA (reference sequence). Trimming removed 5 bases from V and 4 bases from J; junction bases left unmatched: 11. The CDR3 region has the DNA TGCAGTGCTGGGGGTACTAGCGGGGTTCTAAAAAACATTCAGTACTTC. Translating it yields CSAGGTSGVLKNIQYF.

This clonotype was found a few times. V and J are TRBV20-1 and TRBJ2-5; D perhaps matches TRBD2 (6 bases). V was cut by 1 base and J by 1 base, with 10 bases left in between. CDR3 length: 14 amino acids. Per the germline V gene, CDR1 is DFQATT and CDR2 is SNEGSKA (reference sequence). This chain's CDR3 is CSARGAGFQETQYF. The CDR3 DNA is TGCAGTGCTAGAGGTGCGGGGTTCCAAGAGACCCAGTACTTC.

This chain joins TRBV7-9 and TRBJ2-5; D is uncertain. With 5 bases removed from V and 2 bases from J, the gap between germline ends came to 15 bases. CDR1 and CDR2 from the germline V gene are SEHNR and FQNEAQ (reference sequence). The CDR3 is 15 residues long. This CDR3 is CASSPKTRIQETQYF. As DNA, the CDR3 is TGTGCCAGCAGCCCTAAGACCCGGATTCAAGAGACCCAGTACTTC. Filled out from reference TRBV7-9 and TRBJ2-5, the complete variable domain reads DTGVSQNPRHKITKRGQNVTFRCDPISEHNRLYWYRQTLGQGPEFLTYFQNEAQLEKSRLLSDRFSAERPKGSFSTLEIQRTEQGDSAMYLCASSPKTRIQETQYFGPGTRLLVL.

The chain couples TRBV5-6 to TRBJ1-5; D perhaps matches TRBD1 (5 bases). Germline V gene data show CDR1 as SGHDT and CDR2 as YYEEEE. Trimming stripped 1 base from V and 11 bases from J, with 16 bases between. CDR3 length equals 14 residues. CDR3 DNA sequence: TGTGCCAGCAGCTTGAGGTCAGGGCAAGGGGCCCAGCATTTT. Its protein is CASSLRSGQGAQHF.

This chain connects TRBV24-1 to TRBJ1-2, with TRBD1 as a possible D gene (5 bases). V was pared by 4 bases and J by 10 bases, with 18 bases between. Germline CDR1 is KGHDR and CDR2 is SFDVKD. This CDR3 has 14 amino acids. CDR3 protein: CATSDPGRSQAYTF. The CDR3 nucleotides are TGTGCCACCAGTGACCCGGGACGGAGCCAAGCCTACACCTTC.